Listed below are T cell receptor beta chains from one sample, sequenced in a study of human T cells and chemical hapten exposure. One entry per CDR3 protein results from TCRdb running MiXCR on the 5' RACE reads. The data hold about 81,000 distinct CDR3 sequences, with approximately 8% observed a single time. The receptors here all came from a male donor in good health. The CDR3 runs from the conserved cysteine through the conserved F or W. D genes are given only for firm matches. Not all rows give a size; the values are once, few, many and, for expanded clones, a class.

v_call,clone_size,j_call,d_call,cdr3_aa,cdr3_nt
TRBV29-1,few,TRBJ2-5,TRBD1,CSVRLGQGRTIQETQYF,TGCAGCGTTCGTTTGGGACAGGGACGCACGATCCAAGAGACCCAGTACTTC
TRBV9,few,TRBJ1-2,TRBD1,CASSVATGQDDGYTF,TGTGCCAGCAGCGTAGCTACTGGACAGGACGACGGCTACACCTTC
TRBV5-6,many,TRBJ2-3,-,CASSLASPYHRDTQYF,TGTGCCAGCAGCTTGGCCTCGCCGTACCACCGAGATACGCAGTATTTT
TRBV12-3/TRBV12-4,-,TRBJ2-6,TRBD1,CAGTGMGSGANVLTF,TGTGCCGGGACAGGGATGGGGTCTGGGGCCAACGTCCTGACTTTC
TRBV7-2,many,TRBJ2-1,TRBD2,CASSLVRLAVYNEQFF,TGTGCCAGCAGCTTAGTGCGACTAGCGGTATACAATGAGCAGTTCTTC
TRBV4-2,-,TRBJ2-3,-,CASSQGTGDADTQYF,TGTGCCAGCAGCCAAGGGACGGGAGACGCAGATACGCAGTATTTT
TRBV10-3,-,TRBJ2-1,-,CAIGSGTGTYNEQFF,TGTGCCATCGGATCCGGGACGGGTACCTACAATGAGCAGTTCTTC
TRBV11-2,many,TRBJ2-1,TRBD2,CASSVTGLAGLNEQFF,TGTGCCAGCAGCGTTACAGGACTAGCGGGACTAAATGAGCAGTTCTTC
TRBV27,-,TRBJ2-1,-,CASSLSGANEQFF,TGTGCCAGCAGTTTATCTGGGGCTAATGAGCAGTTCTTC
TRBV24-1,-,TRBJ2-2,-,CATSSTGLDTGELFF,TGTGCCACCAGTTCGACGGGACTCGACACCGGGGAGCTGTTTTTT
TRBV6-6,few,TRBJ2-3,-,CASTLWSTDTQYF,TGTGCCAGCACCCTGTGGAGCACAGATACGCAGTATTTT
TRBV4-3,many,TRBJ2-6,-,CASSQDLPVSSGANVLTF,TGCGCCAGCAGCCAAGATCTCCCGGTTAGCTCTGGGGCCAACGTCCTGACTTTC
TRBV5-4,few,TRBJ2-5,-,CASSLNIGLRGETQYF,TGTGCCAGCAGCTTGAATATAGGGTTAAGGGGGGAGACCCAGTACTTC
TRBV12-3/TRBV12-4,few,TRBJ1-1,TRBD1,CASGTRGHDTEAFF,TGTGCCAGCGGAACCAGGGGGCATGACACTGAAGCTTTCTTT
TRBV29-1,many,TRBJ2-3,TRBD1,CSALTSRQGVDTDTQYF,TGCAGCGCCCTCACCTCTCGACAGGGGGTGGACACAGATACGCAGTATTTT
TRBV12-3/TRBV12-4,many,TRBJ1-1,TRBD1,CASSPGQGLAEAFF,TGTGCCAGCAGTCCCGGACAGGGTCTGGCTGAAGCTTTCTTT
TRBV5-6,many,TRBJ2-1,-,CASSLRGMGAYNEQFF,TGTGCCAGCAGTCTTAGGGGTATGGGGGCCTACAATGAGCAGTTCTTC
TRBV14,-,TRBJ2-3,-,CASSQEEEVSGTDTQYF,TGTGCCAGCAGCCAAGAAGAAGAGGTGTCAGGCACAGATACGCAGTATTTT
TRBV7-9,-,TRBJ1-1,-,CASSPAGATEAFF,TGTGCCAGCAGCCCGGCGGGGGCGACTGAAGCTTTCTTT
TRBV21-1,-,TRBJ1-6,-,CASSEQKLGQGLISPLHF,TGTGCCAGCAGCGAACAGAAACTGGGACAGGGTTTGATTTCACCCCTCCACTTT
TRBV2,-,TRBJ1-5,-,CASNPSYSNQPQHF,TGTGCCAGCAATCCGAGTTATAGCAATCAGCCCCAGCATTTT
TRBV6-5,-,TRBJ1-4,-,CASSSTGTSGGEKLFF,TGTGCCAGCAGTTCCACCGGGACCTCCGGCGGGGAAAAACTGTTTTTT
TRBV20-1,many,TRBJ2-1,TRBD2,CSAPSGTSDYNEQFF,TGCAGTGCTCCTTCCGGGACTAGCGATTACAATGAGCAGTTCTTC
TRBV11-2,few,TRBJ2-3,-,CASSLHSGPGTDTQYF,TGTGCCAGCAGCCTACATTCCGGGCCGGGGACAGATACGCAGTATTTT